This passage covers 16 T cell receptor beta chains from one sample sequenced in a study of T cell responses to AZD1222 COVID-19 vaccine. Sequencing used immunoSEQ multiplex PCR; TCRdb keeps in-frame clones, though not all of them. The table shows some 140,000 clones, with 88% occurring only once. Specimen: peripheral blood, collected on day 0 of AZD1222 vaccination. The receptors stem from an adult in good health.

This clone was detected a few times. This chain links TRBV7-2 with TRBJ1-5, with D perhaps matching TRBD1 (6 bases). CDR1 is SGHTA, CDR2 FQGNSA, per germline. V lost 2 bases and J lost 6, with 8 bases in between. CDR3 size: 13 residues. The CDR3 here is CASSLRGGQPQHF. The DNA for the CDR3 is TGTGCCAGCAGCTTACGAGGGGGTCAGCCCCAGCATTTT.

The chain couples TRBV10-3 to TRBJ2-1; 10 nucleotides align to TRBD2. Germline loops: CDR1 ENHRY, CDR2 SYGVKD. This CDR3 is built from 15 residues. V shed 5 bases, J shed 1 base, and the junction held 2 bases outside the gene matches. The CDR3: CAISNSGGSYNEQFF. The CDR3 DNA follows: TGTGCCATCAGTAATAGCGGGGGGTCCTACAATGAGCAGTTCTTC.

This chain links TRBV7-2 with TRBJ1-5; 7 nucleotides line up with TRBD1. V trimming: 1 base; J trimming: 7 bases; junction bases outside the gene matches: 7. CDR3 size: 15 residues. The germline V gene has CDR1 SGHTA and CDR2 FQGNSA. CDR3 loop: CASSLDTGAGQPQHF. The CDR3 DNA reads as TGTGCCAGCAGCTTAGACACAGGGGCGGGGCAGCCCCAGCATTTT.

CDR3 amino acids: CASSELAGGQETQYF. In nucleotides, the CDR3 is TGTGCCAGCAGTGAGTTGGCGGGGGGACAAGAGACCCAGTACTTC. The chain employs TRBV6-1 and TRBJ2-5; TRBD2 matches 8 bases. Germline trimming cut 3 bases from V and 2 bases from J; bases unmatched to any gene: 5. From germline, CDR1 is MNHNS and CDR2 SASEGT. The CDR3 consists of 15 residues.

The gene calls are TRBV15 and TRBJ2-2, with D uncertain. The CDR3 totals 13 residues. Germline CDR1 and CDR2: LNHNV and YYDKDF (reference sequence). V dropped 0 bases and J dropped 1 base, with 0 bases sitting between them. The CDR3 bases are TGTGCCACCAGCAGAGAGAACACCGGGGAGCTGTTTTTT. Translating it yields CATSRENTGELFF.

CDR3 bases: TGCGCCAGCAGCCAAGTCGAGGGGGGTTCCGAGCAGTACTTC. As protein: CASSQVEGGSEQYF. The V call is TRBV4-1, the J call TRBJ2-7; either TRBD1 or TRBD2 may supply D (6 bases each). The CDR3 contains 14 residues. Trimming stripped 1 base from V and 6 bases from J, with 13 bases between. In germline, CDR1 is MGHRA, CDR2 YSYEKL.

The rearrangement links TRBV14 to TRBJ1-4, with D possibly matching TRBD1 (6 bases). The V end lost 5 bases, the J end lost 10 bases, and 8 bases lay between the germline ends. This CDR3 comprises 11 residues. The germline CDR1 and CDR2 sequences are SGHDN and FVKESK. The CDR3 loop is CASSRGGKLFF. The CDR3 DNA follows: TGTGCCAGCAGCAGGGGGGGAAAACTGTTTTTT.

The rearrangement joins TRBV24-1 to TRBJ2-3, with no clear D. CDR1 is KGHDR and CDR2 is SFDVKD in the germline V gene. V was cut by 5 bases and J by 2 bases, with 4 bases left in between. This CDR3 contains 12 residues. The CDR3 DNA follows: TGTGCCACCAGTGGTTCCACAGATACGCAGTATTTT. It codes for CATSGSTDTQYF.

This chain's CDR3 is CASSSFEGNTIYF. CDR3 nucleotides: TGTGCCAGCAGCTCCTTCGAAGGAAACACCATATATTTT. The chain is built from TRBV11-2 and TRBJ1-3; D ambiguous. Trimming took 4 bases from V and 4 from J, leaving 8 bases between them. The CDR3 is made up of 13 amino acids. The germline CDR1 and CDR2 sequences are SGHAT and FQNNGV.

The chain recombines TRBV5-1 with TRBJ2-2; 7 bases fit TRBD1. Looked up from germline, CDR1 is SGHRS and CDR2 is YFSETQ. This CDR3 comprises 15 residues. J gave up 6 bases and V 0 bases, and 5 bases lay outside the gene matches. In DNA, the CDR3 is TGCGCCAGCAGCTTGGGGTACAGGGGTCCCGGGGAGCTGTTTTTT. Residues: CASSLGYRGPGELFF.

The rearrangement uses TRBV28 and TRBJ1-5; the D is unclear. Trimming took 3 bases from V and 4 from J, leaving 4 bases between them. The CDR3 runs to 12 residues. Germline V lookup: CDR1 MDHEN, CDR2 SYDVKM. CDR3 loop: CASSFPNQPQHF. The DNA of the CDR3 is TGTGCCAGCAGTTTTCCGAATCAGCCCCAGCATTTT. The full variable domain, its missing parts supplied by reference TRBV28 and TRBJ1-5, is DVKVTQSSRYLVKRTGEKVFLECVQDMDHENMFWYRQDPGLGLRLIYFSYDVKMKEKGDIPEGYSVSREKKERFSLILESASTNQTSMYLCASSFPNQPQHFGDGTRLSIL.

The rearrangement joins TRBV2 to TRBJ1-5; possibly TRBD1 for D (5 bases). V was pared by 2 bases and J by 4 bases, with 9 bases between. This CDR3 has 14 residues. CDR1 SNHLY and CDR2 FYNNEI come from the germline V gene. CDR3 in amino acids: CASSESGGNQPQHF. Here the CDR3 DNA reads TGTGCCAGCAGTGAATCGGGGGGAAATCAGCCCCAGCATTTT.

This chain connects TRBV7-2 to TRBJ2-7; 8 nucleotides agree with TRBD1. Trimming cost V 1 base and J 3 bases; bases outside gene matches: 5. This CDR3 is built from 15 residues. Germline values: CDR1 SGHTA, CDR2 FQGNSA. The CDR3 DNA reads TGTGCCAGCAGCTTAGAATGGACAGGGCTCTACGAGCAGTACTTC. This sequence encodes CASSLEWTGLYEQYF.

The genes are TRBV5-1 and TRBJ2-5; the D gene is possibly TRBD1 (6 bases). Germline loops: CDR1 SGHRS, CDR2 YFSETQ. The CDR3 length is 14 residues. V was shortened by 5 bases and J by 5 bases, with 16 bases between the two germline ends. CDR3 amino acids: CASRLQGGRETQYF. CDR3 bases: TGCGCCAGCAGGCTACAAGGGGGAAGGGAGACCCAGTACTTC.

The J gene is TRBJ1-1, the V gene TRBV12-5; the D gene is possibly TRBD1 (5 bases). Between the trimmed V and J ends, which lost 8 bases and 4 bases, there was a span of 20 bases. CDR3 size: 15 residues. The V gene's germline CDR1 is LGHNT and CDR2 FRNRAP. The CDR3 spells CASSIGAGGVTEAFF. CDR3 bases: TGTGCTAGTTCAATCGGGGCGGGAGGAGTCACTGAAGCTTTCTTT.

As regards this clone: Other DNA sequences from this sample encode an identical CDR3 as well. This chain links TRBV29-1 with TRBJ1-1, with a tentative D call TRBD1 (6 bases). CDR1 is SQVTM, CDR2 ANQGSEA, per germline. Trimming took 7 bases from V and 1 from J, leaving 10 bases between them. The CDR3 length is 12 residues. CDR3 region: CSAGGGNTEAFF. As DNA, the CDR3 is TGCAGCGCCGGGGGCGGGAACACTGAAGCTTTCTTT.